This T cell receptor beta chain was documented in a study of T-cell memory formation after mild COVID-19. TCRdb reprocessed the 5' RACE reads via MiXCR and lists one record per CDR3 protein. The sample carries over 30,000 distinct CDR3 sequences, roughly 10% recorded once. The junction had 1 base not matched to a gene; V was cut back by 5 bases and J by 3 bases. Germline assignment: CDR1 SGHTA and CDR2 FQGNSA. The CDR3 contains 15 residues. This clonotype originated in a young man who had mild COVID-19 (a few samples of this study predate the infection). Cell type and time point are not known. The chain uses TRBV7-2 and TRBJ2-1, with TRBD2 matching 13 bases. Sequencing used PBMCs or a T cell subset sorted from them (not recorded which). CDR3 coding DNA: TGTGCCAGCAGCACTAGCGGGGGGGGCTACAATGAGCAGTTCTTC. Residues: CASSTSGGGYNEQFF.